This T cell receptor beta chain derives from a study of shared clonotypes between healthy human individuals. Notes on the study in general: Naive subsets usually exceeded memory subsets in estimated richness. The naive CD4 repertoires of a handful of donors were compared, and about 5% of clonotypes were shared. Since donors were few, the genetic and exposure-history diversity represented was limited. Lower generation probabilities were found for non-shared clonotypes than for those shared by all four donors.

Profiled with immunoSEQ multiplex PCR; TCRdb holds only in-frame clones, not every one. The repertoire holds about 1.5 million clones, with approximately 98% as singletons. As for this clone: The antigen is unknown.

The material sequenced was naive CD4+ T cells sorted from blood. Sample subset: CD45RA+ positively selected. The sequence was collected from a man between 25 and 39 years old in good health.

Here the CDR3 DNA reads TGTGCCTGGAGAAATGCGGGAGGCAAAGAGACCCAGTACTTC. It is translated as CAWRNAGGKETQYF. The chain couples TRBV30 to TRBJ2-5, with 8 bases matching TRBD2. CDR1 GTSNPN and CDR2 SVGIG come from the germline V gene (reference sequence). V lost 3 bases and J lost 3; bases outside the gene matches: 6. This CDR3 is built from 14 residues. Looking up the rest from reference TRBV30 and TRBJ2-5 gives the full variable domain: SQTIHQWPATLVQPVGSPLSLECTVEGTSNPNLYWYRQAAGRGLQLLFYSVGIGQISSEVPQNLSASRPQDRQFILSSKKLLLSDSGFYLCAWRNAGGKETQYFGPGTRLLVL.